The subject of this entry is one T cell receptor (beta chain). These data originate in a study of blood T cell repertoires in COVID-19. The V gene's germline CDR1 is MDHEN and CDR2 SYDVKM. CDR3 size: 15 residues. V was clipped by 4 bases and J by 3 bases, with 13 bases between them. Profiled with immunoSEQ multiplex PCR; TCRdb holds only in-frame clones, not every one. Of 350,000 to 400,000 clones in the sample, roughly nine tenths are singletons; the top ten hold about 3%. Everyone who took part was about 18 to 89 years old, and they came from 24 US areas. The J gene is TRBJ1-5, the V gene TRBV28, with D unclear. The material sequenced was PBMCs or T cells enriched from blood (not recorded which). This TCR derives from a woman in her twenties or thirties who had recovered from COVID-19. The CDR3, as DNA: TGTGCCAGCAGTTCCCGACAAAGTGACAATCAGCCCCAGCATTTT. Protein: CASSSRQSDNQPQHF.